This T cell receptor beta chain was observed in a study of blood T cell repertoires in COVID-19 (dated by TCRdb to between 2020 and 2021). At the level of the whole study: Samples from collaborators originated in the United States, Italy and Spain and spanned both the acute and convalescent phases of COVID-19. The material from the prospective study consisted of cDNA or gDNA derived from T cells, B-cell-depleted T cells, or PBMCs. Subjects who had been exposed to COVID-19, were actively infected with it, or had recovered from it provided the deeply sampled blood TCRbeta repertoires that made up the dataset. A freely available public database, intended as a resource for researchers studying the immune response to SARS-CoV-2, is where the repertoires were released. Samples came from the ongoing ImmuneRACE study (first 160 participants) plus 1,254 subjects from 6 global collaborators. A de-identified subject ID, COVID-19 status, age in years and sex were almost always included in the sample metadata. HLA class I and class II types, where available, came from metadata supplied by the sample provider rather than from assay-based typing.

TCRbeta CDR3 regions were amplified from genomic DNA by means of the immunoSEQ Assay, a bias-controlled multiplex PCR. Concerning the study's data processing: The number of nucleated cells in each sample was estimated by amplification of reference gene primers within the assay. To quantify the absolute abundance of each unique TCRbeta CDR3 rearrangement, sequence reads were collapsed and filtered. For each sample, productive Simpson clonality was calculated by taking the square root of Simpson's diversity index across productive rearrangements. The table comes from immuneACCESS by way of TCRdb, which keeps in-frame sequences with V and J called. Part of the clones is missing from these tables; in studies checked, under half for an unresolved V gene and the rest for unknown reasons. That table supplies the V and J calls and clone size; D and trimming were determined from the DNA. The sample table records under 200,000 clones; roughly 78% of these occur just once. The leading ten clones occupy 8% to 8.5% of the sample.

Worth noting for this clone: Its antigen specificity is not known. No base qualities exist here, and no much larger clone lies one base off it.

Overall results and qualifications from the work: The quantity of clinical and demographic metadata differed by source and by participant and was supplied without curation.

Relative to germline, V is 1 base shorter and J is 0 bases shorter, with 10 bases between their ends. Including the terminal cysteine and phenylalanine, the CDR3 comprises 16 residues. Only the CDR3 part of the read is kept: 48 bases, read in frame from the first base. In the germline V gene, CDR1 corresponds to SGHAT and CDR2 to FQNNGV. One collaborating source in Seattle enrolled patients during active infection and followed them longitudinally through the course of disease. Collaborating institutions collected whole blood in K2EDTA tubes following their own protocols. Collaborator samples were shipped for TCRbeta analysis as frozen whole blood, isolated PBMCs, or DNA extracted from either sample type.

This clonotype was obtained from a woman in her fifties or sixties with COVID-19, enrolled during active disease. Sequencing was performed on peripheral blood. Rearrangement joined TRBV11-2 to TRBJ2-1; the D segment cannot be called with confidence. The CDR3 reads as follows: CASSLGDFSSYNEQFF. The nucleotide sequence reads as follows: TGTGCCAGCAGCTTAGGCGACTTTTCCTCCTACAATGAGCAGTTCTTC. The full variable domain, completed from the reference TRBV11-2 and TRBJ2-1 proteins outside the CDR3, reads EAGVAQSPRYKIIEKRQSVAFWCNPISGHATLYWYQQILGQGPKLLIQFQNNGVVDDSQLPKDRFSAERLKGVDSTLKIQPAKLEDSAVYLCASSLGDFSSYNEQFFGPGTRLTVL.